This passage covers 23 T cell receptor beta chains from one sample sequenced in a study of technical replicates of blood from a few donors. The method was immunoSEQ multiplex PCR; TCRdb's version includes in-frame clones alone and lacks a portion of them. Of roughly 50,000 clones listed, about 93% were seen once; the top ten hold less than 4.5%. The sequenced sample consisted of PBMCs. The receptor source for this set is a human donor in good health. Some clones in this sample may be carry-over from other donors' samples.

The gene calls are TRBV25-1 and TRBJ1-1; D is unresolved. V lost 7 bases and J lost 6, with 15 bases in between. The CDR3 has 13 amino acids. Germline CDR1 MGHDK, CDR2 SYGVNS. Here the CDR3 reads CASTPPGLAEAFF. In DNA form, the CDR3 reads TGTGCCAGCACCCCGCCCGGGTTGGCTGAAGCTTTCTTT.

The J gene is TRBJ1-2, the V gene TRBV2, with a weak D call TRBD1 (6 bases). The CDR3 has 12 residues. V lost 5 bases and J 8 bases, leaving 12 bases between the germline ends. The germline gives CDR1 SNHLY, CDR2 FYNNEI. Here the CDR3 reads CASSLQGKGYTF. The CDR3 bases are TGTGCCAGCAGTCTACAGGGAAAAGGCTACACCTTC.

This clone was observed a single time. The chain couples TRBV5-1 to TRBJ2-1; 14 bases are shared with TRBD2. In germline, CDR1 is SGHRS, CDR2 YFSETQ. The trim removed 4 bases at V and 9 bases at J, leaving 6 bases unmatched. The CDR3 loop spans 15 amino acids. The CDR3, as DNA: TGCGCCAGCAGCGGCCGGACTAGCGGGGGGACTGAGCAGTTCTTC. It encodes CASSGRTSGGTEQFF.

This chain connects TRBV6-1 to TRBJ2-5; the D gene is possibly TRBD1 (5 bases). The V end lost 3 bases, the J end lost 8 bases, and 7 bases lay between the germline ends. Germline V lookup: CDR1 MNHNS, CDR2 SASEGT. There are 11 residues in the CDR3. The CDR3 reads CASSDQGTQYF. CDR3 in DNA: TGTGCCAGCAGTGACCAGGGTACCCAGTACTTC.

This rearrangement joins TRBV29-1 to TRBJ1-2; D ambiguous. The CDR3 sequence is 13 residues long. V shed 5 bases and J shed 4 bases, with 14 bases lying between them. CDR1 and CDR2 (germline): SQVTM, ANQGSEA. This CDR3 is CSVPDPGSYGYTF. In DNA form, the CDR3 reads TGCAGCGTTCCGGACCCCGGGAGCTATGGCTACACCTTC.

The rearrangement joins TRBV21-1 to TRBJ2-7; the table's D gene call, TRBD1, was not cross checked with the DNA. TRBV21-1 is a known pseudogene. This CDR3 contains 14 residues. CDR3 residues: CASSNGTGGGEQYF. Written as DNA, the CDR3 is TGTGCCAGCAGCAATGGGACAGGGGGCGGCGAGCAGTACTTC.

The CDR3 loop is CAWNHAPSHEQFF. As DNA, the CDR3 is TGTGCCTGGAACCACGCCCCCAGTCATGAGCAGTTCTTC. The genes are TRBV30 and TRBJ2-1; D unclear. V was trimmed by 4 bases and J by 8 bases, leaving 15 bases between them. The CDR3 extends over 13 amino acids. Germline lookup yields CDR1 GTSNPN and CDR2 SVGIG (reference sequence).

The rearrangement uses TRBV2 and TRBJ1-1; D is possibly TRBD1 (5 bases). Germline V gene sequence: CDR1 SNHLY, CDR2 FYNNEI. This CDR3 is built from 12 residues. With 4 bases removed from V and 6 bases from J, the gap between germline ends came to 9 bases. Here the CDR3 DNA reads TGTGCCAGCAGTGGACAGCTTCCTGAAGCTTTCTTT. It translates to CASSGQLPEAFF.

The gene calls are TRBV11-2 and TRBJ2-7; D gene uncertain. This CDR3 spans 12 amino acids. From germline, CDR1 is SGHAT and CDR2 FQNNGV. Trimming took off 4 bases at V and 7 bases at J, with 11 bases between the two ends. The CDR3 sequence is CASSWPSGEQYF. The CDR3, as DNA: TGTGCCAGCAGCTGGCCCTCTGGTGAGCAGTACTTC.

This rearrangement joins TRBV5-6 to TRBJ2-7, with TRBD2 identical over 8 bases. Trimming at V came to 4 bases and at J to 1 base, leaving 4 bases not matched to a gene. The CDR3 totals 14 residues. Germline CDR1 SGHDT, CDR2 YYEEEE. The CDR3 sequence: CASSTSGLSYEQYF. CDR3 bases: TGTGCCAGCAGCACTAGCGGATTATCCTACGAGCAGTACTTC.

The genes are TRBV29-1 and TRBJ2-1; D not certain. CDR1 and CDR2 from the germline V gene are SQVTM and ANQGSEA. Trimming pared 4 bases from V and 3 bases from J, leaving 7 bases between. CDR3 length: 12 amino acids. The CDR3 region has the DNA TGCAGCGTTGGTTCCGGCTACAATGAGCAGTTCTTC. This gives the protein CSVGSGYNEQFF.

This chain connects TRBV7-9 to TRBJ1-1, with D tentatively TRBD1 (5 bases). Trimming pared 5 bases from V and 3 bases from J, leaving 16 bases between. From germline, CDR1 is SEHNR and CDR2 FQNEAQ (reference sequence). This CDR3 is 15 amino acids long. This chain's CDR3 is CASSLAGTPYTEAFF. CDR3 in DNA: TGTGCCAGCAGCCTCGCCGGGACTCCGTACACTGAAGCTTTCTTT.

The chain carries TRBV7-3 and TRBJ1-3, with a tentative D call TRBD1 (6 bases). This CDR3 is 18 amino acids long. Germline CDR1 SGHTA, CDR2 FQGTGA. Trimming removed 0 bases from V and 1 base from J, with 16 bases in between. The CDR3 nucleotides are TGTGCCAGCAGCTTAACTCAAGCAGGGGCCCGATCTGGAAACACCATATATTTT. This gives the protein CASSLTQAGARSGNTIYF.

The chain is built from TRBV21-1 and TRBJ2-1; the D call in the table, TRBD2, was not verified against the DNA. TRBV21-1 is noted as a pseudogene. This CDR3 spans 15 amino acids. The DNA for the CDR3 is TGTGCCAGCAGCAGCCGGGACTCACCCTACAATGAGCAGTTCTTC. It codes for CASSSRDSPYNEQFF.

CDR3 nucleotides: TGTGCCAGCAGTGGTGGAGCTAGCGGTAGATACAATGAGCAGTTCTTC. It codes for CASSGGASGRYNEQFF. V usage is TRBV6-1 and J usage is TRBJ2-1, with 7 bases identical to TRBD2. CDR3 length equals 16 residues. The V gene end was trimmed by 4 bases and the J gene end by 4 bases; junction bases not matched to a gene: 10. Looked up from germline, CDR1 is MNHNS and CDR2 is SASEGT.

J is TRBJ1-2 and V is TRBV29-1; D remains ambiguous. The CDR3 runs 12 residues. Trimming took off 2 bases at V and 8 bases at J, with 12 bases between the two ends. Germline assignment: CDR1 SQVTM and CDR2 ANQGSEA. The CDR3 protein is CSVESRRVGYTF. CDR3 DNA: TGCAGCGTTGAAAGCCGGAGGGTCGGCTACACCTTC.

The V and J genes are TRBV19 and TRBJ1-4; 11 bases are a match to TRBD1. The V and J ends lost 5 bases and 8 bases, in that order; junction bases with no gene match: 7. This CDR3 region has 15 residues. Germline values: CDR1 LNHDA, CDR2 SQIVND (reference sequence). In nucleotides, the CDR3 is TGTGCCAGTAGTTTGCCGGGACAGGGGGGAGAAAAACTGTTTTTT. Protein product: CASSLPGQGGEKLFF.

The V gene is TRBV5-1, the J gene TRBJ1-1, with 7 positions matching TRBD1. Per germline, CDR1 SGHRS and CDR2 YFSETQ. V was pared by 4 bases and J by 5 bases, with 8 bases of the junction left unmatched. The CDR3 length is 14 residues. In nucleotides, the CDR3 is TGCGCCAGCAGCACCGGGACAGAATTAACTGAAGCTTTCTTT. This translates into CASSTGTELTEAFF.

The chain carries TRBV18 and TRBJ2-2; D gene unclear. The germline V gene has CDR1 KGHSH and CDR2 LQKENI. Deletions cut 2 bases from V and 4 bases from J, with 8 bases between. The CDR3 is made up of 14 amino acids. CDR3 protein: CASSPGLSTGELFF. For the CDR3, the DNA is TGTGCCAGCTCACCAGGGCTCAGCACCGGGGAGCTGTTTTTT.

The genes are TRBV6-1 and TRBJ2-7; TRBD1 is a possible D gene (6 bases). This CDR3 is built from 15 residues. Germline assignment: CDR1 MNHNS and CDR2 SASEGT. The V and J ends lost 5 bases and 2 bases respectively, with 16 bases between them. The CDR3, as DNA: TGTGCCAGCAGTTTGGGCCCGACAGGAACCTACGAGCAGTACTTC. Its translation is CASSLGPTGTYEQYF.

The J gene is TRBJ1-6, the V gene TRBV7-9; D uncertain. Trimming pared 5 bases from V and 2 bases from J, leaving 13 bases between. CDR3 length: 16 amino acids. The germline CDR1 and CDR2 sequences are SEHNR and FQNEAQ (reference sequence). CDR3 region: CASSLLASPYNSPLHF. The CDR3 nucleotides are TGTGCCAGCAGCCTACTCGCGAGTCCCTATAATTCACCCCTCCACTTT.

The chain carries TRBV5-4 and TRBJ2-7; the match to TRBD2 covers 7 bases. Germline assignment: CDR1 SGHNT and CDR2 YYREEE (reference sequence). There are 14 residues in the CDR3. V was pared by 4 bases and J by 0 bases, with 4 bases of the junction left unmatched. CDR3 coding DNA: TGTGCCAGCAGCCGGGGGGAGAGCTCCTACGAGCAGTACTTC. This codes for CASSRGESSYEQYF. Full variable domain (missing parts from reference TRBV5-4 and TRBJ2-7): ETGVTQSPTHLIKTRGQQVTLRCSSQSGHNTVSWYQQALGQGPQFIFQYYREEENGRGNFPPRFSGLQFPNYSSELNVNALELDDSALYLCASSRGESSYEQYFGPGTRLTVT.

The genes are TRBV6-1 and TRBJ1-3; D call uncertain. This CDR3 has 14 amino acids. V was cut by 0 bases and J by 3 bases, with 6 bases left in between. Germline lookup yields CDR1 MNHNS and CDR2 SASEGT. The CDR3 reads CASSEAGSGNTIYF. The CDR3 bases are TGTGCCAGCAGTGAAGCGGGCAGTGGAAACACCATATATTTT.